The 3 T cell receptor beta chains reported below all come from one sample, sequenced in a study of blood T cell repertoires in COVID-19. This table comes from immunoSEQ multiplex PCR, and its TCRdb copy is limited to in-frame clones, with some not included. The repertoire has about 130,000 clones, approximately 74% of them found once; the top ten carry 4.5% to 6%. The sequenced material came from peripheral blood. The receptors here all came from a man older than 75 with COVID-19, enrolled during active disease.

This chain uses TRBV6-5 with TRBJ2-5, with D perhaps matching TRBD2 (5 bases). Germline V CDR1 and CDR2: MNHEY, SVGAGI. Trimming pared 0 bases from V and 9 bases from J, leaving 11 bases between. The CDR3 runs to 13 residues. In nucleotides, the CDR3 is TGTGCCAGCAGTTACTCTACCCGGCGGGCCCAGTACTTC. As protein: CASSYSTRRAQYF.

This clone was seen only once. The rearrangement uses TRBV30 and TRBJ2-4; D remains ambiguous. Germline loops: CDR1 GTSNPN, CDR2 SVGIG (reference sequence). The CDR3 runs 12 residues. Trimming took off 4 bases at V and 1 base at J, with 5 bases between the two ends. For the CDR3, the DNA is TGTGCCTGGACACTCGCCAAAAACATTCAGTACTTC. It translates to CAWTLAKNIQYF.

This sequence joins TRBV29-1 and TRBJ2-5; D is possibly TRBD2 (6 bases). Trimming removed 2 bases at V and 4 bases at J, with 20 bases between. Germline V gene sequence: CDR1 SQVTM, CDR2 ANQGSEA. This CDR3 contains 16 residues. The CDR3 loop reads CSVELPEEGMGETQYF. As DNA, the CDR3 is TGCAGCGTTGAACTGCCGGAGGAGGGGATGGGAGAGACCCAGTACTTC.